The entry below describes one T cell receptor (beta chain). The antigen remains unidentified. This entry belongs to a study of blood T cells in healthy people across ages. V lost 8 bases, J lost 3 bases, and 13 bases lay in between. CDR3 length equals 13 residues. CDR1 MDHEN and CDR2 SYDVKM come from the germline V gene. Researchers isolated at least 6.5 million PBMCs per sample. With a J-beta primer mix and a sample-barcoded 5' primer, a second PCR ran 7 to 11 cycles. Unique molecular identifiers of 12 random nucleotides labeled each cDNA. TCRdb processed the 5' RACE reads anew with MiXCR; each CDR3 protein has one entry. The sample shows hundreds of thousands of distinct CDR3 sequences, approximately 59% of them seen only once. Points from the study as a whole: Bulk PBMC profiling left naive and antigen-experienced comparisons inconclusive. TCR beta diversity, measured per million T cells, fell in a roughly linear way with age.

The sequence was collected from a man aged 25 to 45 in good health. The rearrangement links TRBV28 to TRBJ1-1; D is ambiguous. Sequencing was performed on blood. Here the CDR3 DNA reads TGTGCCAGCCTCCCGGCAGTCGACACTGAAGCTTTCTTT. Its protein product is CASLPAVDTEAFF.